This entry lists 32 T cell receptor beta chains sequenced from one sample in a study of cytomegalovirus exposure and HLA in healthy donors. PCR employed 60 Vbeta and 13 Jbeta primers. The method was immunoSEQ multiplex PCR; TCRdb's version includes in-frame clones alone and lacks a portion of them. Among roughly 120,000 clones listed, approximately 78% were seen once. Sequencing used PBMCs. Receptor source: a middle-aged man in good health and CMV-seronegative.

This chain joins TRBV11-2 and TRBJ1-2; TRBD1 aligns across 12 bases. V lost 5 bases to trimming and J lost 7 bases; unmatched junction nucleotides: 14. Germline values: CDR1 SGHAT, CDR2 FQNNGV. The CDR3 runs 17 residues. CDR3 sequence reads: CASSPVGTGGALGGYTF. The CDR3, as DNA: TGTGCCAGCAGCCCAGTAGGGACAGGGGGCGCTTTAGGTGGCTACACCTTC.

In DNA, the CDR3 is TGTGCCAGCGGATTTGACAACCTCTTCTACGAGCAGTACTTC. It encodes CASGFDNLFYEQYF. The chain carries TRBV27 and TRBJ2-7, with D unresolved. There are 14 residues in the CDR3. Between the trimmed V and J ends, which lost 8 bases and 3 bases, there was a span of 17 bases. Germline CDR1 is MNHEY and CDR2 is SMNVEV (reference sequence).

V gene TRBV4-3 combines with J gene TRBJ2-7, with 7 nucleotides matching TRBD2. Trimming took 0 bases from V and 7 from J; bases not matched to a gene: 9. The CDR3 spans 15 residues. Germline assignment: CDR1 LGHNA and CDR2 YSLEER. The CDR3 coding sequence is TGCGCCAGCAGCCAAGATCGCCGGACTAGGGGTGAGCAGTACTTC. Amino acids: CASSQDRRTRGEQYF.

As for this clone: Compared with germline, one end of the junction differs, possibly owing to a read error. The chain employs TRBV7-7 and TRBJ2-5, with 11 bases aligning to TRBD1. The germline V gene has CDR1 SSHAT and CDR2 FNYEAQ (reference sequence). The CDR3 contains 15 residues. CDR3 residues: CASSLGDRGTETQYF. In nucleotides, the CDR3 is TGTGCTAGCAGCCTTGGGGACAGGGGGACGGAGACCCAGTACTTC.

The rearrangement uses TRBV30 and TRBJ1-1, with TRBD1 matching over 7 bases. This CDR3 is built from 13 residues. The ends lost 3 bases at V and 7 bases at J; junction bases unmatched: 8. The germline gives CDR1 GTSNPN, CDR2 SVGIG (reference sequence). As DNA, the CDR3 is TGTGCCTGGAGCACAGGGGAGCGCGGTGAAGCTTTCTTT. Translation: CAWSTGERGEAFF.

This chain connects TRBV19 to TRBJ2-2, with a tentative D call TRBD2 (6 bases). This CDR3 has 15 residues. The germline CDR1 and CDR2 sequences are LNHDA and SQIVND (reference sequence). Trimming cost V 4 bases and J 6 bases, with 15 bases left between them. The CDR3, as DNA: TGTGCCAGTAGTACTACCGGGCCGGGAGCCGGGGAGCTGTTTTTT. It specifies CASSTTGPGAGELFF.

As to this clone: One end of the junction is discordant with germline, which a read error may explain. The chain couples TRBV7-2 to TRBJ1-2; TRBD1 agrees at 7 bases. This CDR3 is built from 15 residues. The germline V gene encodes CDR1 SGHTA and CDR2 FQGNSA. The CDR3 nucleotides read TGTGTCAGCAGCTTCGGGGACAGTTCTAACTATGGCTACACCTTC. Its translation: CVSSFGDSSNYGYTF. The whole variable domain, remainder taken from reference TRBV7-2 and TRBJ1-2, is GAGVSQSPSNKVTEKGKDVELRCDPISGHTALYWYRQSLGQGLEFLIYFQGNSAPDKSGLPSDRFSAERTGGSVSTLTIQRTQQEDSAVYLCVSSFGDSSNYGYTFGSGTRLTVV.

The chain recombines TRBV28 with TRBJ2-7; no reliable D call. This CDR3 has 12 amino acids. V was trimmed by 5 bases and J by 5 bases, leaving 10 bases between them. Germline loops: CDR1 MDHEN, CDR2 SYDVKM. The CDR3 protein is CASSARSDEQYF. The CDR3 DNA reads as TGTGCCAGCAGTGCAAGGAGCGACGAGCAGTACTTC.

This chain links TRBV28 with TRBJ1-2, with 9 bases matching TRBD1. Unmatched junction bases numbered 2, after V lost 5 bases and J lost 4 bases. Germline loops: CDR1 MDHEN, CDR2 SYDVKM. The CDR3 length is 13 residues. CDR3 residues: CASSAGQGYGYTF. The CDR3 DNA reads as TGTGCCAGCAGTGCGGGACAGGGCTATGGCTACACCTTC.

The J gene is TRBJ2-3, the V gene TRBV28; 8 bases are shared with TRBD2. With V trimmed by 2 bases and J by 2 bases, 3 bases remained unmatched. CDR1 and CDR2 (germline): MDHEN, SYDVKM. The CDR3 is 15 amino acids. The CDR3 DNA reads TGTGCCAGCAGTTTAGGTAGCGGGGCCACAGATACGCAGTATTTT. This sequence encodes CASSLGSGATDTQYF.

In this sample, this clone turned up once. The genes are TRBV7-6 and TRBJ2-7, with TRBD2 identical over 7 bases. This CDR3 is 14 amino acids long. Germline loops: CDR1 SGHVS, CDR2 FNYEAQ. The trim removed 5 bases at V and 2 bases at J, leaving 6 bases unmatched. This CDR3 reads CASSPRSGAYEQYF. CDR3 nucleotide sequence: TGTGCCAGCAGCCCCCGCAGCGGGGCCTACGAGCAGTACTTC.

This chain uses TRBV18 with TRBJ2-3; D may be TRBD1 (6 bases). The CDR3 is made up of 13 amino acids. Germline CDR1 and CDR2: KGHSH and LQKENI. Trimming removed 4 bases from V and 4 bases from J, with 9 bases in between. The CDR3 DNA reads TGTGCCAGCTCACGGACAGACGCAGATACGCAGTATTTT. This gives the protein CASSRTDADTQYF.

V and J are TRBV7-2 and TRBJ2-7; maybe TRBD1 (7 bases). Germline V gives CDR1 SGHTA, CDR2 FQGNSA. V lost 5 bases and J lost 0, with 23 bases in between. The CDR3 length is 18 residues. As DNA, the CDR3 is TGTGCCAGCAGCCCTATGGCGAGGCGGCAGGGGGGCTCCTACGAGCAGTACTTC. This translates into CASSPMARRQGGSYEQYF.

The gene calls are TRBV27 and TRBJ2-3; unclear D gene. Trimming took off 5 bases at V and 4 bases at J, with 13 bases between the two ends. CDR3 length equals 14 residues. CDR1 is MNHEY and CDR2 is SMNVEV in the germline V gene (reference sequence). CDR3 region: CASSPAPLADTQYF. The CDR3 bases are TGTGCCAGCAGTCCCGCGCCGCTGGCAGATACGCAGTATTTT.

The chain recombines TRBV27 with TRBJ1-2; TRBD1 might be the D (5 bases). CDR1 and CDR2 (germline): MNHEY, SMNVEV (reference sequence). Deletions cut 5 bases from V and 2 bases from J, with 15 bases between. The CDR3 has 15 amino acids. This chain's CDR3 is CASSPGLNRNYGYTF. In DNA, the CDR3 is TGTGCCAGCAGTCCGGGACTCAACCGGAACTATGGCTACACCTTC.

This chain links TRBV19 with TRBJ2-7; tentatively, D is TRBD1 (6 bases). V was clipped by 2 bases and J by 4 bases, with 12 bases between them. The CDR3 length is 14 residues. Germline-derived CDR1 and CDR2 are LNHDA and SQIVND (reference sequence). CDR3: CASSIRWGLYEQYF. The CDR3 coding sequence is TGTGCCAGTAGTATAAGATGGGGGCTGTACGAGCAGTACTTC.

The J gene is TRBJ1-5, the V gene TRBV7-9, with D tentatively TRBD1 (6 bases). This CDR3 is built from 13 residues. Germline V CDR1 and CDR2: SEHNR, FQNEAQ (reference sequence). V was shortened by 4 bases and J by 5 bases, with 9 bases between the two germline ends. The CDR3 nucleotides are TGTGCCAGCAGCTCACAGGGACATCAGCCCCAGCATTTT. It specifies CASSSQGHQPQHF. The entire variable domain, with the rest obtained from reference TRBV7-9 and TRBJ1-5, is as follows: DTGVSQNPRHKITKRGQNVTFRCDPISEHNRLYWYRQTLGQGPEFLTYFQNEAQLEKSRLLSDRFSAERPKGSFSTLEIQRTEQGDSAMYLCASSSQGHQPQHFGDGTRLSIL.

This chain links TRBV5-1 with TRBJ1-1; D ambiguous. The V end was cut by 4 bases, the J end by 3 bases, with 13 bases between. The germline V gene has CDR1 SGHRS and CDR2 YFSETQ. The CDR3 runs to 14 residues. CDR3 loop: CASSPGWVDTEAFF. CDR3 DNA: TGCGCCAGCAGCCCGGGTTGGGTAGACACTGAAGCTTTCTTT.

J is TRBJ2-7 and V is TRBV15; TRBD1 matches 7 bases. CDR3 length equals 15 residues. With V trimmed by 5 bases and J by 3 bases, 10 bases remained unmatched. Germline V gene lookup returns CDR1 LNHNV and CDR2 YYDKDF (reference sequence). CDR3 sequence reads: CATSPRTGTFYEQYF. The CDR3 nucleotides are TGTGCCACCAGCCCCCGGACAGGAACTTTCTACGAGCAGTACTTC.

CDR3 in DNA: TGTGCCAGCACCCCCAGGGATGGCTACACCTTC. As protein: CASTPRDGYTF. This sequence joins TRBV6-6 and TRBJ1-2; possible D gene TRBD1, 5 bases. V was clipped by 7 bases and J by 6 bases, with 9 bases between them. Germline V gives CDR1 MNHNY, CDR2 SVGAGI (reference sequence). The CDR3 runs to 11 residues.

The chain combines TRBV9 with TRBJ2-3; no firm D call. The V and J ends lost 7 bases and 2 bases respectively, with 17 bases between them. The CDR3 runs 15 residues. The germline gives CDR1 SGDLS, CDR2 YYNGEE. CDR3 in amino acids: CASGSPGVFTDTQYF. The CDR3 DNA reads as TGTGCCAGCGGATCCCCTGGAGTGTTCACAGATACGCAGTATTTT.

The V call is TRBV4-2, the J call TRBJ2-7; D is perhaps TRBD1 (6 bases). Trimming took 0 bases from V and 2 from J, leaving 11 bases between them. CDR1 is LGHNA and CDR2 is YNFKEQ in the germline V gene. This CDR3 is built from 15 residues. CDR3 loop: CASSQDSGEPYEQYF. The CDR3 nucleotides are TGTGCCAGCAGCCAAGATTCAGGGGAACCCTACGAGCAGTACTTC.

V usage is TRBV6-5 and J usage is TRBJ2-2, with TRBD1 matching over 7 bases. With 4 bases clipped from V and 1 base from J, the junction kept 6 bases outside the gene matches. Germline CDR1 reads MNHEY; CDR2 reads SVGAGI. The CDR3 consists of 16 residues. The CDR3 nucleotides are TGTGCCAGCAGTTTACCCGGGACAGAGAACACCGGGGAGCTGTTTTTT. Amino acid sequence: CASSLPGTENTGELFF.

This rearrangement joins TRBV9 to TRBJ2-7, with 10 bases identical to TRBD2. CDR3 size: 15 residues. The V gene end was trimmed by 4 bases and the J gene end by 0 bases; junction bases not matched to a gene: 4. CDR1 is SGDLS and CDR2 is YYNGEE in the germline V gene. CDR3 in amino acids: CASSPGTSVSYEQYF. The CDR3 DNA sequence: TGTGCCAGCAGCCCTGGGACTAGCGTCTCCTACGAGCAGTACTTC.

The chain couples TRBV5-8 to TRBJ2-7; maybe TRBD2 (7 bases). In germline, CDR1 is SGHTS, CDR2 YDEGEE. The V end lost 0 bases, the J end lost 0 bases, and 16 bases lay between the germline ends. The CDR3 is 17 residues long. The CDR3 protein is CASSLDLGRGHSYEQYF. CDR3 coding DNA: TGTGCCAGCAGCTTGGATCTGGGGCGGGGGCACTCCTACGAGCAGTACTTC.

This clone was detected once. V usage is TRBV11-2 and J usage is TRBJ2-7; D may be TRBD2 (6 bases). The germline V and J ends were trimmed by 1 base and 6 bases, with 7 bases remaining between them. The V gene's germline CDR1 is SGHAT and CDR2 FQNNGV. This CDR3 has 12 amino acids. The CDR3 reads CASSLGGVEQYF. Here the CDR3 DNA reads TGTGCCAGCAGCTTAGGCGGGGTCGAGCAGTACTTC.

This clone was seen a single time. The gene calls are TRBV6-1 and TRBJ2-3; maybe TRBD1 (5 bases). The V end was cut by 5 bases, the J end by 2 bases, with 11 bases between. From germline, CDR1 is MNHNS and CDR2 SASEGT. CDR3 length: 14 amino acids. The CDR3 loop reads CASSIEQVTDTQYF. DNA for the CDR3: TGTGCCAGCAGTATTGAACAGGTCACAGATACGCAGTATTTT.

This clone was observed a few times. The rearrangement joins TRBV7-9 to TRBJ1-1; possibly TRBD1 for D (5 bases). The CDR3 covers 15 residues. Germline CDR1 SEHNR, CDR2 FQNEAQ (reference sequence). V shed 1 base and J shed 5 bases, with 14 bases lying between them. The chain's CDR3 is CASSLVVAGLTEAFF. The CDR3 bases are TGTGCCAGCAGCTTAGTAGTTGCAGGGCTGACTGAAGCTTTCTTT. Combining the CDR3 with reference TRBV7-9 and TRBJ1-1 gives the whole variable domain DTGVSQNPRHKITKRGQNVTFRCDPISEHNRLYWYRQTLGQGPEFLTYFQNEAQLEKSRLLSDRFSAERPKGSFSTLEIQRTEQGDSAMYLCASSLVVAGLTEAFFGQGTRLTVV.

The chain links TRBV10-3 to TRBJ1-4; D unresolved. This CDR3 is built from 13 residues. Germline CDR1 reads ENHRY; CDR2 reads SYGVKD. Trimming stripped 1 base from V and 7 bases from J, with 7 bases between. In DNA, the CDR3 is TGTGCCATCAGTGAGTATGCGGGTGAAAAACTGTTTTTT. It encodes CAISEYAGEKLFF.

The rearrangement joins TRBV7-2 to TRBJ1-5, with a weak D call TRBD1 (5 bases). The CDR3 totals 14 residues. Germline loops: CDR1 SGHTA, CDR2 FQGNSA. V lost 2 bases to trimming and J lost 5 bases, with 10 bases between them. The CDR3 is CASSLQGRDQPQHF. In DNA, the CDR3 is TGTGCCAGCAGCTTACAGGGCCGGGATCAGCCCCAGCATTTT.

A word on this clone: Mismatch with germline at one junction end may stem from a read error. The J gene is TRBJ1-6, the V gene TRBV7-9, with no clear D. Germline loops: CDR1 SEHNR, CDR2 FQNEAQ (reference sequence). The CDR3 length is 16 residues. The chain's CDR3 is CSSSHNRGSYNSPLHF. The CDR3 DNA reads TGTTCCAGCAGCCACAATAGAGGCTCCTATAATTCACCCCTCCACTTT.

This clone has only a few counts. This chain uses TRBV6-1 with TRBJ2-5; D unclear. CDR1 is MNHNS, CDR2 SASEGT, per germline. The CDR3 spans 14 residues. Trimming pared 5 bases from V and 11 bases from J, leaving 21 bases between. The CDR3 DNA reads TGTGCCAGCAGTCAATCCTATGGATTCGGAGAGCAGTACTTC. Translation gives CASSQSYGFGEQYF.